Presented here are 9 T cell receptor beta chains from one specimen sequenced in a study of T cells in Graves' hyperthyroidism and ophthalmopathy. The TCR beta CDR3 regions underwent amplification using RNA transcripts as the source. HTBI primers were employed in a first-round RT-PCR of the TCR CDR3. TCRdb fed the multiplex PCR reads into MiXCR, producing one record per CDR3 protein. The table shows about 770,000 distinct CDR3 sequences, with over 15% occurring only once. The sequencing input was blood. These receptors all come from a woman aged 45-65 years with Graves' hyperthyroidism that later progressed to Graves' ophthalmopathy.

The sample holds a few counts of this clonotype. V gene TRBV6-2 or TRBV6-3 combines with J gene TRBJ2-5; possible D gene TRBD2, 7 bases. This CDR3 spans 14 amino acids. Trimming took off 4 bases at V and 5 bases at J, with 14 bases between the two ends. Germline values: CDR1 MNHEY, CDR2 SVGEGT. CDR3 region: CASSWGGALETQYF. The CDR3, as DNA: TGTGCCAGCAGTTGGGGGGGGGCGTTGGAGACCCAGTACTTC.

This clonotype was picked up a small number of times. Its ends do not fully match the called genes, so a read error is possible. J is TRBJ1-1 and V is TRBV6-1, with D perhaps matching TRBD1 (5 bases). CDR1 is MNHNS and CDR2 is SASEGT in the germline V gene. The CDR3 consists of 13 residues. CDR3 DNA: TGTGTCAGCAGACCGGGACCAAACACTGAAGCTTTCTTT. It codes for CVSRPGPNTEAFF.

This clonotype was observed at least ten times. The rearrangement joins TRBV7-2 to TRBJ2-5; D tentatively fits TRBD1 or TRBD2 (5 bases each). The germline V and J ends were trimmed by 5 bases and 5 bases, with 18 bases remaining between them. CDR1 is SGHTA and CDR2 is FQGNSA in the germline V gene. The CDR3 totals 15 residues. The CDR3 loop is CASSVGTLPGETQYF. DNA of the CDR3: TGTGCCAGCAGCGTAGGGACCCTCCCGGGGGAGACCCAGTACTTC.

This clonotype was picked up many times. The V and J genes are TRBV7-8 and TRBJ2-7; D may match TRBD1 or TRBD2 (6 bases each). V was pared by 7 bases and J by 0 bases, with 19 bases between. CDR1 is SGHVS, CDR2 FQNEAQ, per germline. The CDR3 totals 16 residues. CDR3 nucleotides: TGTGCCAGCACCTCAAGGGGGGCGGAAAGCTCCTACGAGCAGTACTTC. This encodes CASTSRGAESSYEQYF. The whole variable domain, filled in from reference TRBV7-8 and TRBJ2-7, reads GAGVSQSPRYKVAKRGQDVALRCDPISGHVSLFWYQQALGQGPEFLTYFQNEAQLDKSGLPSDRFFAERPEGSVSTLKIQRTQQEDSAVYLCASTSRGAESSYEQYFGPGTRLTVT.

This clonotype was picked up a small number of times. The genes are TRBV10-2 and TRBJ2-3; 13 nucleotides agree with TRBD2. Germline V gene data show CDR1 as WSHSY and CDR2 as SAAADI. The V and J ends lost 4 bases and 0 bases, in that order; junction bases with no gene match: 7. The CDR3 spans 18 residues. The CDR3 coding sequence is TGCGCCAGCAGTGGACTAGCGGGGGGCCGGGGGAGCACAGATACGCAGTATTTT. Its translation: CASSGLAGGRGSTDTQYF.

The genes are TRBV30 and TRBJ2-3, with D unclear. The CDR3 is made up of 12 amino acids. Germline values: CDR1 GTSNPN, CDR2 SVGIG (reference sequence). Between the trimmed V and J ends, which lost 6 bases and 6 bases, there was a span of 13 bases. In DNA form, the CDR3 reads TGTGCCTGCTCGCTTTCCCAGGATACGCAGTATTTT. It encodes CACSLSQDTQYF.

A few counts support this clonotype. This chain uses TRBV7-2 with TRBJ1-2; 7 bases map to TRBD1. CDR1 is SGHTA and CDR2 is FQGNSA in the germline V gene. CDR3 length equals 17 residues. After removal of 5 bases from V and 1 base from J, the junction contained 13 bases not matched to a gene. The DNA of the CDR3 is TGTGCCAGCAGCCACGGGACAGATACTTCGTTTAACTATGGCTACACCTTC. Its translation is CASSHGTDTSFNYGYTF.

This clonotype was detected ten times or more. The V gene is TRBV20-1, the J gene TRBJ1-1; no clear D. From germline, CDR1 is DFQATT and CDR2 SNEGSKA (reference sequence). Trimming left V 8 bases short and J 1 base short, with 11 bases between. The CDR3 covers 12 residues. In nucleotides, the CDR3 is TGCAGTACCCTCCCGGAGAACACTGAAGCTTTCTTT. Protein sequence: CSTLPENTEAFF.

The chain couples TRBV9 to TRBJ1-3, with D perhaps TRBD1 (5 bases). Trimming stripped 3 bases from V and 0 bases from J, with 10 bases between. Germline CDR1 SGDLS, CDR2 YYNGEE. This CDR3 has 15 amino acids. The CDR3 region has the DNA TGTGCCAGCAGCGCCCAAGGGGACTCTGGAAACACCATATATTTT. Its protein product is CASSAQGDSGNTIYF.